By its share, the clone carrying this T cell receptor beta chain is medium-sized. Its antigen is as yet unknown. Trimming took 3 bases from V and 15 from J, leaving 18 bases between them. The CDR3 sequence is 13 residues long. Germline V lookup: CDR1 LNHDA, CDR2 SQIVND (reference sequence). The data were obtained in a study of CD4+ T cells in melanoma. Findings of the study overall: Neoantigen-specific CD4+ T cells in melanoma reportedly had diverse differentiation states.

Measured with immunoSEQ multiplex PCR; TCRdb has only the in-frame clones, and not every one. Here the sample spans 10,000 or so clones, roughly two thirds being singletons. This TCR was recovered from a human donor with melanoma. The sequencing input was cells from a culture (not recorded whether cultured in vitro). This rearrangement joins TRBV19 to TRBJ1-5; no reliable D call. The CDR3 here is CASSIKETLSRHF. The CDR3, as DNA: TGTGCCAGTAGTATTAAAGAAACCTTATCTCGGCATTTT.